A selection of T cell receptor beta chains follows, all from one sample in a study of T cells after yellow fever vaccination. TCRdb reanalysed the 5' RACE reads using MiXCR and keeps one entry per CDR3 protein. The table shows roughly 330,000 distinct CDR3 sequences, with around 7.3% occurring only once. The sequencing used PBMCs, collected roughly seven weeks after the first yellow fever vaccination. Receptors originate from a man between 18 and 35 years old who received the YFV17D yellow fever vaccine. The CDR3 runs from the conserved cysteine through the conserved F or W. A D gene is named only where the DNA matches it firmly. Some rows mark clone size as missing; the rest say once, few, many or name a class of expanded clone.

DNA: TGCAGTGCTAGCGAGCGGGGGGCCCACAATGAGCAGTTCTTC; CDR3: CSASERGAHNEQFF; D: TRBD2; V: TRBV20-1; J: TRBJ2-1; size: few
DNA: TGCGCCAGCAGTCCTGGACTAGCAGATACGCAGTATTTT; CDR3: CASSPGLADTQYF; D: TRBD2; V: TRBV10-2; J: TRBJ2-3; size: -
DNA: TGTGCCAGTGGGTCGTGGGAAATGAACACTGAAGCTTTCTTT; CDR3: CASGSWEMNTEAFF; D: -; V: TRBV25-1; J: TRBJ1-1; size: -
DNA: TGTGCCAGCAGTTTATCATCACCCCTCCACTTT; CDR3: CASSLSSPLHF; D: -; V: TRBV28; J: TRBJ1-6; size: many
DNA: TGTGCCAGTAGTATAGCAGGGGCGGGAAGCAATCAGCCCCAGCATTTT; CDR3: CASSIAGAGSNQPQHF; D: -; V: TRBV19; J: TRBJ1-5; size: -
DNA: TGTGCCAGCAGCCTTTCTACGGTTAGCAATCAGCCCCAGCATTTT; CDR3: CASSLSTVSNQPQHF; D: -; V: TRBV12-3/TRBV12-4; J: TRBJ1-5; size: -
DNA: TGTGCCAGCAGCTTGGGTGCGGGAAGCTCCTACAATGAGCAGTTCTTC; CDR3: CASSLGAGSSYNEQFF; D: -; V: TRBV5-6; J: TRBJ2-1; size: many
DNA: TGTGCCAGCAGCGCCCCTCTAGCGGGGGGGAACAATGAGCAGTTCTTC; CDR3: CASSAPLAGGNNEQFF; D: TRBD2; V: TRBV7-9; J: TRBJ2-1; size: many
DNA: TGTGCCAGCAGTTACTTTACAGGGGGTGGAAACGATGGCTACACCTTC; CDR3: CASSYFTGGGNDGYTF; D: TRBD1; V: TRBV6-5; J: TRBJ1-2; size: few
DNA: TGTGCCAGCGTGACAGGGGAAACAGATACGCAGTATTTT; CDR3: CASVTGETDTQYF; D: TRBD1; V: TRBV2; J: TRBJ2-3; size: -
DNA: TGTGCCAGCAGCTTAAATATTGGGGGGCTTGACAATGAGCAGTTCTTC; CDR3: CASSLNIGGLDNEQFF; D: -; V: TRBV7-3; J: TRBJ2-1; size: few
DNA: TGTGCCAGCAGCCCGACCCTGTCCGGGGAGCTGTTTTTT; CDR3: CASSPTLSGELFF; D: -; V: TRBV7-6; J: TRBJ2-2; size: -
DNA: TGTGCCACCAGCAGAGGTTACTTCGGGGAGACCCAGTACTTC; CDR3: CATSRGYFGETQYF; D: -; V: TRBV15; J: TRBJ2-5; size: few
DNA: TGTGCCAGCAGCTCCTTCCCTAATTCGAGAATTGAAAAACTGTTTTTT; CDR3: CASSSFPNSRIEKLFF; D: -; V: TRBV7-2; J: TRBJ1-4; size: many
DNA: TGTGCCAGCAGCCACGCAGATACGCAGTATTTT; CDR3: CASSHADTQYF; D: -; V: TRBV4-2; J: TRBJ2-3; size: many
DNA: TGTGCCAGCTCACCAAGACAGGGTACAGGGGAGACCCAGTACTTC; CDR3: CASSPRQGTGETQYF; D: TRBD1; V: TRBV18; J: TRBJ2-5; size: few
DNA: TGTGCCAGCGTGTTCCAAGAGACCCAGTACTTC; CDR3: CASVFQETQYF; D: -; V: TRBV5-5; J: TRBJ2-5; size: few
DNA: TGCAGCGTTGAATGGCAGGTAGCCTACAATGAGCAGTTCTTC; CDR3: CSVEWQVAYNEQFF; D: -; V: TRBV29-1; J: TRBJ2-1; size: few
DNA: TGCGCCAGCAGCCAAGCGGGACAGTACTATGGCTACACCTTC; CDR3: CASSQAGQYYGYTF; D: TRBD1; V: TRBV4-1; J: TRBJ1-2; size: few
DNA: TGTGCCAGCAGTTATCCCGGGTTTACCTTC; CDR3: CASSYPGFTF; D: -; V: TRBV6-2/TRBV6-3; J: TRBJ1-2; size: few
DNA: TGCGCCAGCAGCGCTCGGACAGGGGGCGATAATTCACCCCTCCACTTT; CDR3: CASSARTGGDNSPLHF; D: TRBD1; V: TRBV5-1; J: TRBJ1-6; size: -
DNA: TGTGCCAGCAGCCAGGCAGACAGGGGCAATCAGCCCCAGCATTTT; CDR3: CASSQADRGNQPQHF; D: TRBD1; V: TRBV4-2; J: TRBJ1-5; size: -
DNA: TGCAGTGCTGATGGGACAGGCGGCGGTGCCTCCGGATATGGCTACACCTTC; CDR3: CSADGTGGGASGYGYTF; D: TRBD1; V: TRBV20-1; J: TRBJ1-2; size: many
DNA: TGTGCCAGCAGTTCTCAGGGGGCGGGAGATACGCAGTATTTT; CDR3: CASSSQGAGDTQYF; D: TRBD1; V: TRBV12-3/TRBV12-4; J: TRBJ2-3; size: few
DNA: TGCGCCAGCAGCCCCCGACCGGGACTAGCGACAGATACGCAGTATTTT; CDR3: CASSPRPGLATDTQYF; D: TRBD2; V: TRBV5-1; J: TRBJ2-3; size: -
DNA: TGTGCCTCCCGACAGGGGGGTGGCTACACCTTC; CDR3: CASRQGGGYTF; D: TRBD1; V: TRBV30; J: TRBJ1-2; size: few
DNA: TGTGCCAGCAGTTTAGACCGGGACGAAAACCAAGAGACCCAGTACTTC; CDR3: CASSLDRDENQETQYF; D: -; V: TRBV28; J: TRBJ2-5; size: -
DNA: TGTGCCAGCAGCTTATCTGGGGGGCGATACAATGAGCAGTTCTTC; CDR3: CASSLSGGRYNEQFF; D: -; V: TRBV7-6; J: TRBJ2-1; size: few
DNA: TGTGCCAGCAGCTTAGTAGGGGAGACCCAGTACTTC; CDR3: CASSLVGETQYF; D: -; V: TRBV7-9; J: TRBJ2-5; size: many
DNA: TGTGCCAGCAGCTTGCCCACGAGGAATGAGCAGTTCTTC; CDR3: CASSLPTRNEQFF; D: -; V: TRBV5-6; J: TRBJ2-1; size: -
DNA: TGCGCCAGCAGCTTGGCGGATGGGGGAGAAGCTTTCTTT; CDR3: CASSLADGGEAFF; D: -; V: TRBV5-1; J: TRBJ1-1; size: -
DNA: TGTGCCAGCAGCTCCTATCTAGGAAAGACCCAGTACTTC; CDR3: CASSSYLGKTQYF; D: -; V: TRBV7-3; J: TRBJ2-5; size: -
DNA: TGCGCCAGCAGCTTGTGGGACTACAATGAGCAGTTCTTC; CDR3: CASSLWDYNEQFF; D: -; V: TRBV5-1; J: TRBJ2-1; size: many
DNA: TGCAGTGCAGGACTAGCGTCCCACAATGAGCAGTTCTTC; CDR3: CSAGLASHNEQFF; D: TRBD2; V: TRBV20-1; J: TRBJ2-1; size: -
DNA: TGCGCCAGCAGCTTGGCCGGGACCGGGATTAATTCACCCCTCCACTTT; CDR3: CASSLAGTGINSPLHF; D: -; V: TRBV5-1; J: TRBJ1-6; size: -